This entry describes one T cell receptor (beta chain). TCRdb ran MiXCR on the RT-PCR reads and lists one entry per CDR3 protein. The sample includes about 680,000 distinct CDR3 sequences, more than 13% of them seen just once. CDR3 length: 16 residues. Germline V gene sequence: CDR1 MNHNY, CDR2 SVGAGI (reference sequence). The ends were cut back, 5 bases at V and 0 bases at J, with 14 bases in the middle. This TCR was recovered from a female donor in good health, serving as a healthy control. The sample was memory CD4+ T cells from blood. The J gene is TRBJ2-1, the V gene TRBV6-6; D is uncertain. The CDR3 DNA reads as TGTGCCAGCAGTGCCGCCCTTTTTAGCTCCTACAATGAGCAGTTCTTC. Its protein is CASSAALFSSYNEQFF.